The entry below describes one T cell receptor beta chain. Per the original data handling: Quantification of nucleated cells was approximated via reference gene primer amplification. Libraries were prepared by immunoSEQ multiplex PCR; TCRdb keeps only in-frame clonotypes and omits some of them. V, J and clone size are those of that table, while D and trimming were read from the DNA. The sample lists a few hundred thousand clones, around 85% occurring once. This study enrolled people aged 18 to 89 from about two dozen US geographic areas. Donors in Cohort 3 counted as recovered after two negative PCRs, clearance, or symptom resolution. These data originate in a study of blood T cell repertoires in COVID-19. Germline CDR1 is MNHEY and CDR2 is SVGAGI. V lost 9 bases and J 5 bases, leaving 19 bases between the germline ends. The CDR3 contains 14 residues.

The TCR originated in a woman aged 30 to 39 who had recovered from COVID-19. This sequence joins TRBV6-5 and TRBJ1-1; D is unresolved. The sample consisted of PBMCs or T cells enriched from blood (not recorded which). The CDR3 bases are TGTGCCAGTAGGATCCGGGGAGGAGGGACTGAAGCTTTCTTT. It specifies CASRIRGGGTEAFF.